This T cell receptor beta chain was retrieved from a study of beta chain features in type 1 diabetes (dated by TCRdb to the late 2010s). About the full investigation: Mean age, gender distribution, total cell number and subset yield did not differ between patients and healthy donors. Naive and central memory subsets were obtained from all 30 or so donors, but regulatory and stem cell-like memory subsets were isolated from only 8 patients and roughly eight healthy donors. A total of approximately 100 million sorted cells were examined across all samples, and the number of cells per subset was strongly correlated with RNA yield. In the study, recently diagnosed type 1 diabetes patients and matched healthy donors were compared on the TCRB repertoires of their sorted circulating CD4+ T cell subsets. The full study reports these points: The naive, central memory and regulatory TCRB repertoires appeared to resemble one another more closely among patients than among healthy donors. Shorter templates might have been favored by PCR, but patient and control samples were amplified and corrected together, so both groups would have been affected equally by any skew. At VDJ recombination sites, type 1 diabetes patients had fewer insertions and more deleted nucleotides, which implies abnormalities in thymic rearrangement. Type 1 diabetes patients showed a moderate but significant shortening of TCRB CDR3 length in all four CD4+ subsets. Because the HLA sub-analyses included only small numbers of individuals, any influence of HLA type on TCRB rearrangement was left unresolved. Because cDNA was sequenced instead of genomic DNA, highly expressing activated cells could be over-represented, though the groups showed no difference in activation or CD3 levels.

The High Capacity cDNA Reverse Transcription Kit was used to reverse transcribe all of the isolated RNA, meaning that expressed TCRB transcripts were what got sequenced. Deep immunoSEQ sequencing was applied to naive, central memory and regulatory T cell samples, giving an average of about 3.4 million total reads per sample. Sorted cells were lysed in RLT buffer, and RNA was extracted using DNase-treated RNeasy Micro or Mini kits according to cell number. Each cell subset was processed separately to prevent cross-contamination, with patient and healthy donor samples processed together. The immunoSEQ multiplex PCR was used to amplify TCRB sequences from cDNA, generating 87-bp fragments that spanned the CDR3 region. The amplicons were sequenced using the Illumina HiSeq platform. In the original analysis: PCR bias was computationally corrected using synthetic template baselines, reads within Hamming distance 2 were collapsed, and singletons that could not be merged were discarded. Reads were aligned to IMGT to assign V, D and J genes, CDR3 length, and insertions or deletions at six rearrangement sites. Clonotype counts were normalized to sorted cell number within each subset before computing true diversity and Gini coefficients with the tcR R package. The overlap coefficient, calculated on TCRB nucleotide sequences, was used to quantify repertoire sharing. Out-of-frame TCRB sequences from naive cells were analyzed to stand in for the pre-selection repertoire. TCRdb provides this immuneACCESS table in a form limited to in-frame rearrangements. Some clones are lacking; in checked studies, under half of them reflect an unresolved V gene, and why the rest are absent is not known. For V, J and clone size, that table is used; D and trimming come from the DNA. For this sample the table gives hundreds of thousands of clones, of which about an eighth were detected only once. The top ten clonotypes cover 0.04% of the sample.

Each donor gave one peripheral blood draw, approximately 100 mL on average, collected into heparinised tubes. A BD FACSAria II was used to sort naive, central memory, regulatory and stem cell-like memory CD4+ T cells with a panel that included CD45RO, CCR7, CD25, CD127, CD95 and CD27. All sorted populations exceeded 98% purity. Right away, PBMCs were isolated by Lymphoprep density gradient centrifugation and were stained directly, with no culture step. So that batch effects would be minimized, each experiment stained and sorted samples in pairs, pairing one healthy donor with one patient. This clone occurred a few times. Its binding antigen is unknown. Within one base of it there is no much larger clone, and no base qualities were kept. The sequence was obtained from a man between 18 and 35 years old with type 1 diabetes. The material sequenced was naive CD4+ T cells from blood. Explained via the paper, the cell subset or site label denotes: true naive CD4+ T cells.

The CDR3 has the sequence CASSSRVRNNEQFF. In nucleotide form, the sequence is TGTGCCAGCAGCTCCCGGGTGCGGAACAATGAGCAGTTCTTC. Recombination joined TRBV11-1 with TRBJ2-1, with the identity of the D gene unclear. V drops 4 bases and J drops 5 bases, leaving 12 bases in between. Per the germline V gene (reference sequence), SGHAT is the CDR1 and FQDESV is the CDR2. The CDR3 covers 14 residues, taking in both the cysteine and the phenylalanine. CDR3 DNA only is kept here, 42 bases in frame from base 1.